The rows below give T cell receptor beta chains drawn from one sample of a study of graft-versus-host responses after intestinal transplantation. No antigen has been assigned to these receptors. This table comes from immunoSEQ multiplex PCR, and its TCRdb copy is limited to in-frame clones, with some not included. Of more than 65,000 clones listed, 90% are singletons. The material was unstimulated CD8+ T cells sorted from spleen or lymph node cells, obtained before intestinal transplant. These receptor sequences come from a human donor who received an intestinal transplant. The CDR3 runs from the conserved cysteine through the conserved F or W. A D gene is named only where the DNA matches it firmly. Rows may omit the clone size; those that give it use once, few, many or a size class.

d_call	v_call	j_call	clone_size	cdr3_aa	cdr3_nt
NA	TRBV6-5	TRBJ1-1	NA	CASSSFAEAFF	TGTGCCAGCAGTTCTTTCGCTGAAGCTTTCTTT
NA	TRBV5-1	TRBJ2-5	NA	CASSPGGLMAETQYF	TGCGCCAGCAGCCCGGGGGGCCTCATGGCAGAGACCCAGTACTTC
NA	TRBV9	TRBJ1-3	NA	CASSGTGGNTIYF	TGTGCCAGCAGCGGAACGGGGGGAAACACCATATATTTT
NA	TRBV6-6	TRBJ1-1	NA	CASNPTGRGEAFF	TGTGCCAGCAACCCTACTGGGAGAGGTGAAGCTTTCTTT
NA	TRBV19	TRBJ1-1	once	CASSMGGGISEGAFF	TGTGCCAGTAGTATGGGGGGTGGCATATCGGAGGGAGCTTTCTTT
NA	TRBV27	TRBJ2-7	NA	CASSLSAGGGPYEQYF	TGTGCCAGCAGTTTATCTGCGGGCGGGGGCCCCTACGAGCAGTACTTC
NA	TRBV29-1	TRBJ2-1	NA	CSVGWWGDAYNEQFF	TGCAGCGTTGGATGGTGGGGGGACGCCTACAATGAGCAGTTCTTC
NA	TRBV27	TRBJ1-1	NA	CASSWGSATEAFF	TGTGCCAGCAGTTGGGGCTCAGCCACTGAAGCTTTCTTT
NA	TRBV7-9	TRBJ1-1	NA	CASRPPDTNTEAFF	TGTGCCAGCAGACCCCCGGACACGAACACTGAAGCTTTCTTT
NA	TRBV5-1	TRBJ2-2	NA	CASSLGGAGELFF	TGCGCCAGCAGCTTGGGGGGGGCCGGGGAGCTGTTTTTT
TRBD2	TRBV9	TRBJ2-2	NA	CASSPGLAGGQWLSSNTGELFF	TGTGCCAGCAGCCCCGGACTAGCGGGGGGGCAATGGCTTAGTTCGAACACCGGGGAGCTGTTTTTT
TRBD2	TRBV2	TRBJ2-1	NA	CASSEALAGAYNEQFF	TGTGCCAGCAGTGAAGCGCTAGCGGGGGCCTACAATGAGCAGTTCTTC